The subject of this entry is one T cell receptor (beta chain). The data stem from a study of T cell changes during pregnancy in multiple sclerosis. Sequencing used immunoSEQ multiplex PCR; TCRdb keeps in-frame clones, though not all of them. The data hold some 36,000 clones, with roughly nine tenths observed a single time. V dropped 6 bases and J dropped 4; count of bases not matched to a gene: 7. This CDR3 comprises 15 residues. Germline V gives CDR1 MRHNA, CDR2 SNTAGT. This TCR derives from a female donor with multiple sclerosis, enrolled in a pregnancy study. This chain links TRBV6-4 with TRBJ1-2; 11 positions agree with TRBD1. The sample consisted of CD4+ T cells from peripheral blood mononuclear cells, taken in the second trimester of pregnancy. As DNA, the CDR3 is TGTGCCAGCAGCACCGGGACAGGGGGACTCTATGGCTACACCTTC. This gives the protein CASSTGTGGLYGYTF.